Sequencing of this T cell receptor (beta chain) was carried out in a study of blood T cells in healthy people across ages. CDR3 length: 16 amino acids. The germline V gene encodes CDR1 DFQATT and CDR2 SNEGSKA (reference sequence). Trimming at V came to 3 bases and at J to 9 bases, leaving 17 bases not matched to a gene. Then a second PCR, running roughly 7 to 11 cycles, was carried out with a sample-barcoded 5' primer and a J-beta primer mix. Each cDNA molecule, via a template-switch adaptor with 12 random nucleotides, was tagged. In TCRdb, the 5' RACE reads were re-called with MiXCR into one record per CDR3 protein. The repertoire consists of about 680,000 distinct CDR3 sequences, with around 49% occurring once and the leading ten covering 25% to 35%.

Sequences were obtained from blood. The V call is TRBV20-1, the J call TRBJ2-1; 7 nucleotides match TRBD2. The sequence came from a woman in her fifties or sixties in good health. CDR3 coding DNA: TGCAGTGCTAGCAAACAAGCGGGACTACCGGAGGGTGAGCAGTTCTTC. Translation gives CSASKQAGLPEGEQFF.